This record covers a single T cell receptor (beta chain). Its antigen is not identified. All of the isolated RNA was reverse transcribed, so expressed TCRB transcripts were sequenced. Assay used: immunoSEQ multiplex PCR; TCRdb lists only in-frame clones, some missing. The data show hundreds of thousands of clones, with over 11% seen just once and approximately 0.042% held by the top ten. The data were obtained in a study of beta chain features in type 1 diabetes. About the research overall: The examined sorted cells totaled 85 million to 120 million across samples.

Broader study findings: Still unanswered here is whether HLA type influences TCRB rearrangement. The naive, central memory and Treg TCRB repertoires showed an apparent similarity that was greater among patients than among healthy donors. TCRB CDR3s from Type 1 diabetes patients were moderately but significantly shorter in all four CD4+ subsets.

The CDR3 is 13 amino acids. From germline, CDR1 is MNHEY and CDR2 SVGAGI. The V segment lost 7 bases and the J segment 7 bases; nucleotides outside the gene matches: 8. The chain links TRBV6-5 to TRBJ1-2; 8 positions match TRBD1. The specimen was naive CD4+ T cells from blood. The TCR comes from a young man with type 1 diabetes. The CDR3 sequence is CASKKTGVAGYTF. CDR3 nucleotides: TGTGCCAGCAAAAAGACAGGGGTTGCTGGCTACACCTTC.